The next 19 T cell receptor beta chains were all read from a single sample in a study of low-dose radiotherapy and immunotherapy resistance in tumors. First-strand cDNA used TRAV- and TRBV-specific primers, covering alpha and beta chains. With a V-primer adapter and a constant-region primer, TCRs were amplified for 20 to 25 PCR cycles. Using its own MiXCR run on the reads, TCRdb lists one record per CDR3 protein. The data hold about 89,000 distinct CDR3 sequences, with around 9.2% observed a single time. Documented time point: before trial treatment. The source material was PBMCs, sampled before treatment. The receptor set was obtained from a male donor with prostate cancer.

In this sample, this clonotype turned up many times. The chain links TRBV5-5 to TRBJ2-3; possible D gene TRBD2, 6 bases. The CDR3 runs 16 residues. Germline V gene data show CDR1 as SGHKS and CDR2 as YYEKEE (reference sequence). Trimming stripped 4 bases from V and 2 bases from J, with 17 bases between. The CDR3 protein is CASSPGAGQPTDTQYF. The DNA for the CDR3 is TGTGCCAGCAGCCCTGGTGCGGGGCAACCCACAGATACGCAGTATTTT.

This clonotype was observed a few times. The chain combines TRBV30 with TRBJ2-5; D remains unclear. CDR1 is GTSNPN and CDR2 is SVGIG in the germline V gene (reference sequence). The CDR3 runs to 11 residues. Trimming shortened V by 0 bases and J by 7 bases, and 6 bases separated the two germline ends. CDR3 sequence: CAWSVGGTQYF. CDR3 in DNA: TGTGCCTGGAGTGTCGGCGGGACCCAGTACTTC.

Ten or more counts support this clonotype. The chain couples TRBV4-2 to TRBJ2-5; TRBD2 matches 9 bases. The V gene end was trimmed by 1 base and the J gene end by 2 bases; junction bases not matched to a gene: 8. This CDR3 contains 17 residues. CDR1 is LGHNA, CDR2 YNFKEQ, per germline. In DNA form, the CDR3 reads TGTGCCAGCAGCCAAGGAACGACTAGCGGCCCTCAAGAGACCCAGTACTTC. Its translation: CASSQGTTSGPQETQYF.

This clonotype was seen repeatedly, ten times or more. The chain has TRBV19 and TRBJ1-5, with D unclear. The germline V and J ends were trimmed by 7 bases and 4 bases, with 14 bases remaining between them. The CDR3 covers 14 residues. From germline, CDR1 is LNHDA and CDR2 SQIVND (reference sequence). CDR3 region: CASTLRTANQPQHF. For the CDR3, the DNA is TGTGCCAGTACCTTGAGAACAGCTAATCAGCCCCAGCATTTT.

This clonotype was observed a handful of times. The chain links TRBV28 to TRBJ1-5; no reliable D call. Between the trimmed V and J ends, which lost 4 bases and 5 bases, there was a span of 3 bases. From germline, CDR1 is MDHEN and CDR2 SYDVKM. This CDR3 region has 11 residues. The CDR3 loop reads CASSSYQPQHF. The CDR3 bases are TGTGCCAGCAGTTCATATCAGCCCCAGCATTTT.

This clonotype was seen many times. The chain uses TRBV11-1 and TRBJ2-3; the D gene is possibly TRBD1 (6 bases). The germline V gene encodes CDR1 SGHAT and CDR2 FQDESV (reference sequence). The CDR3 contains 15 residues. V dropped 3 bases and J dropped 0 bases, with 10 bases sitting between them. Written as DNA, the CDR3 is TGTGCCAGCAGCTTCGGGGACACTAGCACAGATACGCAGTATTTT. Encoded protein: CASSFGDTSTDTQYF. The full variable domain, with the rest looked up from reference TRBV11-1 and TRBJ2-3, is EAEVAQSPRYKITEKSQAVAFWCDPISGHATLYWYRQILGQGPELLVQFQDESVVDDSQLPKDRFSAERLKGVDSTLKIQPAELGDSAMYLCASSFGDTSTDTQYFGPGTRLTVL.

In its sample, this clonotype was seen many times. The rearrangement joins TRBV5-1 to TRBJ2-1, with 8 positions matching TRBD1. The V and J ends lost 4 bases and 6 bases, in that order; junction bases with no gene match: 9. The CDR3 has 15 residues. Per germline, CDR1 SGHRS and CDR2 YFSETQ. CDR3 sequence (DNA): TGCGCCAGCAGCCCTAGTGGACAGGGTATCAATGAGCAGTTCTTC. Encoded protein: CASSPSGQGINEQFF.

This clonotype was observed at least ten times. The CDR3 bases are TGCAGTGCTGGAAGAACGGGACTAGAAATGGGCACAGATACGCAGTATTTT. The encoded protein is CSAGRTGLEMGTDTQYF. This chain uses TRBV20-1 with TRBJ2-3, with 8 bases identical to TRBD2. CDR1 is DFQATT and CDR2 is SNEGSKA in the germline V gene (reference sequence). Losses at the gene ends were 5 bases for V and 1 base for J; bases not matched to a gene: 14. The CDR3 contains 17 residues.

The table lists this clonotype with many counts. The V call is TRBV7-2, the J call TRBJ1-4, with 10 bases identical to TRBD1. The length of the CDR3 is 15 residues. Germline V CDR1 and CDR2: SGHTA, FQGNSA. Trimming at V came to 5 bases and at J to 7 bases, leaving 7 bases not matched to a gene. CDR3 loop: CASSPGQGSFEKLFF. Written as DNA, the CDR3 is TGTGCCAGCAGCCCGGGACAGGGGTCCTTTGAAAAACTGTTTTTT.

This clonotype was detected many times. The chain uses TRBV6-2 or TRBV6-3 and TRBJ1-1, with D unclear. CDR3 length: 19 amino acids. Trimming cost V 0 bases and J 0 bases, with 20 bases left between them. Germline V lookup: CDR1 MNHEY, CDR2 SVGEGT. CDR3 amino acids: CASSYSISGVVGLNTEAFF. The CDR3, as DNA: TGTGCCAGCAGTTACTCGATCTCCGGGGTCGTTGGCCTGAACACTGAAGCTTTCTTT.

This clonotype has a count of ten or more. V gene TRBV20-1 combines with J gene TRBJ2-7; D remains ambiguous. V shed 4 bases and J shed 1 base, with 5 bases lying between them. CDR1 and CDR2 from the germline V gene are DFQATT and SNEGSKA (reference sequence). The CDR3 is made up of 11 amino acids. CDR3: CSAMGSYEQYF. In DNA, the CDR3 is TGCAGTGCTATGGGGTCCTACGAGCAGTACTTC.

This clonotype was picked up many times. This chain links TRBV20-1 with TRBJ1-2; no definite D call. The CDR3 totals 10 residues. Trimming cost V 6 bases and J 2 bases, with 4 bases left between them. Germline V gene sequence: CDR1 DFQATT, CDR2 SNEGSKA (reference sequence). DNA of the CDR3: TGCAGTGCAATAAACTATGGCTACACCTTC. Translated, it gives CSAINYGYTF.

This clonotype was seen many times. V is TRBV20-1 and J is TRBJ2-5; 12 bases are shared with TRBD2. J lost 4 bases, V lost 0 bases, and 12 bases had no gene match. The CDR3 sequence is 18 residues long. The germline V gene encodes CDR1 DFQATT and CDR2 SNEGSKA (reference sequence). Written as DNA, the CDR3 is TGCAGTGCTAGAGATGGGATCAAGACTAGCGGGAGTTCAGAGACCCAGTACTTC. Translated: CSARDGIKTSGSSETQYF.

This clonotype was observed many times. In DNA form, the CDR3 reads TGCAGTACCTCTGGGACATTGGATCACGAGCAGTACTTC. Translated, it gives CSTSGTLDHEQYF. The V and J genes are TRBV20-1 and TRBJ2-7, with a weak D call TRBD1 (6 bases). Trimming shortened V by 8 bases and J by 5 bases, and 19 bases separated the two germline ends. The germline CDR1 and CDR2 sequences are DFQATT and SNEGSKA (reference sequence). CDR3 size: 13 residues.

This clonotype showed up many times. The CDR3 nucleotides are TGTGCCAGCAGCTTGGGACAGGGGGGAAACAATGAGCAGTTCTTC. This sequence encodes CASSLGQGGNNEQFF. V gene TRBV7-9 combines with J gene TRBJ2-1, with TRBD1 matching 11 bases. Trimming at V came to 3 bases and at J to 5 bases, leaving 3 bases not matched to a gene. This CDR3 has 15 residues. Germline CDR1 is SEHNR and CDR2 is FQNEAQ (reference sequence). The full variable domain, rest sourced from reference TRBV7-9 and TRBJ2-1, is DTGVSQNPRHKITKRGQNVTFRCDPISEHNRLYWYRQTLGQGPEFLTYFQNEAQLEKSRLLSDRFSAERPKGSFSTLEIQRTEQGDSAMYLCASSLGQGGNNEQFFGPGTRLTVL.

At least ten counts were recorded for this clonotype. The V call is TRBV3-1, the J call TRBJ1-1; D remains ambiguous. Per the germline V gene, CDR1 is LGHDT and CDR2 is YNNKEL (reference sequence). The CDR3 runs 14 residues. The V gene lost 1 base and the J gene lost 1 base, with 7 bases spanning the gap. Here the CDR3 reads CASSQVTRNTEAFF. CDR3 nucleotides: TGTGCCAGCAGCCAAGTCACCAGGAACACTGAAGCTTTCTTT.

This clonotype was detected many times. V and J are TRBV18 and TRBJ2-7; D might be TRBD1 (6 bases). The CDR3 spans 15 residues. CDR1 KGHSH and CDR2 LQKENI come from the germline V gene. V lost 3 bases to trimming and J lost 3 bases, with 15 bases between them. This CDR3 is CASSPGQGLDYEQYF. The CDR3 DNA reads as TGTGCCAGCTCACCTGGTCAGGGGCTCGACTACGAGCAGTACTTC.

This rearrangement joins TRBV6-1 to TRBJ1-1; D gene ambiguous. Trimming took 8 bases from V and 5 from J, leaving 18 bases between them. The CDR3 runs to 14 residues. Germline V gene sequence: CDR1 MNHNS, CDR2 SASEGT. CDR3 protein: CASVGGVKLTEAFF. Written as DNA, the CDR3 is TGTGCCAGCGTAGGCGGGGTGAAACTTACTGAAGCTTTCTTT.

This clonotype was recorded many times. The rearrangement uses TRBV12-3 or TRBV12-4 and TRBJ1-5, with a possible D match to TRBD1 (6 bases). Trimming shortened V by 8 bases and J by 0 bases, and 17 bases separated the two germline ends. The length of the CDR3 is 16 residues. CDR3 sequence: CASGLGRGHSNQPQHF. The CDR3 DNA is TGTGCCAGCGGTCTGGGCAGGGGCCATAGCAATCAGCCCCAGCATTTT.